These 19 T cell receptor beta chains were sequenced from one sample in a study of T cell responses to AZD1222 COVID-19 vaccine (dated by TCRdb to the early 2020s). The time point label for this specimen denotes: baseline before first vaccination. The receptor library was made with the immunoSEQ multiplex PCR assay. Entries here come from immuneACCESS through TCRdb and include only in-frame sequences with V and J called. Some clones fail to appear in such tables; in the studies checked, an unresolved V gene covers under half of the shortfall, and the cause of the remainder is unknown. The sample includes 100,000 to 150,000 clones, with about nine tenths observed a single time. The top ten hold 6.9% of the sample. The specimen comprised peripheral blood, sampled on day 0 of AZD1222 vaccination. These receptors came from an adult in good health.

This chain uses TRBV11-2 with TRBJ2-2; D is unresolved. There are 15 residues in the CDR3. V was clipped by 2 bases and J by 2 bases, with 9 bases between them. Germline CDR1 reads SGHAT; CDR2 reads FQNNGV. The CDR3 sequence: CASSLTVLNTGELFF. DNA for the CDR3: TGTGCCAGCAGCTTAACAGTTCTCAACACCGGGGAGCTGTTTTTT. Together with reference TRBV11-2 and TRBJ2-2, the CDR3 gives the full variable domain: EAGVAQSPRYKIIEKRQSVAFWCNPISGHATLYWYQQILGQGPKLLIQFQNNGVVDDSQLPKDRFSAERLKGVDSTLKIQPAKLEDSAVYLCASSLTVLNTGELFFGEGSRLTVL.

This clone was seen ten or more times. This chain uses TRBV3-1 (or the pseudogene TRBV3-2) with TRBJ2-7, with 11 positions matching TRBD2. CDR1 is LGHDT and CDR2 is YNNKEL in the germline V gene (reference sequence). V lost 1 base, J lost 10 bases, and 9 bases stayed unmatched. This CDR3 has 15 amino acids. In DNA form, the CDR3 reads TGTGCCAGCAGCCAAGGATCCCCGGGACTAGCGGAACAGTACTTC. Its protein product is CASSQGSPGLAEQYF.

This chain uses TRBV5-8 with TRBJ1-3; no clear D gene. Per germline, CDR1 SGHTS and CDR2 YDEGEE. The length of the CDR3 is 12 residues. Trimming left V 2 bases short and J 4 bases short, with 4 bases between. CDR3 region: CASSFGGNTIYF. Here the CDR3 DNA reads TGTGCCAGCAGCTTCGGGGGAAACACCATATATTTT.

The V and J genes are TRBV7-2 and TRBJ1-1; D remains ambiguous. This CDR3 region has 15 residues. The germline V gene encodes CDR1 SGHTA and CDR2 FQGNSA. V gave up 5 bases and J gave up 5 bases, with 18 bases separating them. CDR3 coding DNA: TGTGCCAGCAGCCCCTACAGTGCTGGAGGAACTGAAGCTTTCTTT. Encoded protein: CASSPYSAGGTEAFF.

This rearrangement joins TRBV2 to TRBJ1-2, with TRBD1 matching over 8 bases. Germline CDR1 is SNHLY and CDR2 is FYNNEI. This CDR3 is 13 amino acids long. Trimming took 7 bases from V and 6 from J; bases not matched to a gene: 7. In nucleotides, the CDR3 is TGTGCCAGCATTCAGGACAGGGAAAATGGCTACACCTTC. Amino acid sequence: CASIQDRENGYTF.

The chain couples TRBV4-2 to TRBJ1-5; TRBD1 might be the D (6 bases). The germline V gene has CDR1 LGHNA and CDR2 YNFKEQ. This CDR3 comprises 14 residues. V shed 5 bases and J shed 3 bases, with 11 bases lying between them. CDR3 amino acids: CASSGPGHNQPQHF. The CDR3 DNA is TGTGCCAGCAGCGGACCGGGACACAATCAGCCCCAGCATTTT.

The V gene is TRBV6-2 or TRBV6-3, the J gene TRBJ1-2, with 10 nucleotides matching TRBD1. The CDR3 consists of 17 residues. CDR1 MNHEY and CDR2 SVGEGT come from the germline V gene. V shed 2 bases and J 4 bases; nucleotides not matched to a gene: 10. CDR3 protein: CASSYAPGQGFVYGYTF. The DNA for the CDR3 is TGTGCCAGCAGTTACGCTCCGGGACAGGGGTTCGTCTATGGCTACACCTTC.

The chain recombines TRBV7-8 with TRBJ1-6, with D perhaps TRBD1 (5 bases). The CDR3 is 14 residues long. In germline, CDR1 is SGHVS, CDR2 FQNEAQ. Between the trimmed V and J ends, which lost 3 bases and 9 bases, there was a span of 12 bases. CDR3 DNA: TGTGCCAGCAGCTTCCAGGGCAGCAGTTCACCCCTCCACTTT. It specifies CASSFQGSSSPLHF.

This chain uses TRBV28 with TRBJ1-2; D remains unclear. The CDR3 totals 13 residues. Germline V CDR1 and CDR2: MDHEN, SYDVKM. V lost 9 bases and J lost 4, with 15 bases in between. This CDR3 is CASNIPPGYGYTF. For the CDR3, the DNA is TGTGCCAGTAACATTCCCCCGGGCTATGGCTACACCTTC.

The genes are TRBV7-6 and TRBJ2-5; 12 bases fit TRBD2. Germline V CDR1 and CDR2: SGHVS, FNYEAQ. The CDR3 length is 17 residues. J lost 6 bases, V lost 0 bases, and 8 bases had no gene match. CDR3 residues: CASSLALASGGAQTQYF. As DNA, the CDR3 is TGTGCCAGCAGCTTAGCGCTGGCTAGCGGGGGGGCACAGACCCAGTACTTC.

V is TRBV19 and J is TRBJ1-1; D not resolved. CDR3 length equals 14 residues. With 9 bases removed from V and 0 bases from J, the gap between germline ends came to 14 bases. Germline V lookup: CDR1 LNHDA, CDR2 SQIVND (reference sequence). The CDR3 DNA is TGTGCCAGCTCAAATGATTTCGTGAACACTGAAGCTTTCTTT. Its protein is CASSNDFVNTEAFF.

The rearrangement joins TRBV7-8 to TRBJ1-4, with TRBD1 identical over 7 bases. The germline CDR1 and CDR2 sequences are SGHVS and FQNEAQ. The ends lost 5 bases at V and 7 bases at J; junction bases unmatched: 13. CDR3 length equals 16 residues. The CDR3 loop reads CASSPRQGSALEKLFF. In nucleotides, the CDR3 is TGTGCCAGCAGCCCAAGACAGGGTTCGGCTCTTGAAAAACTGTTTTTT.

This clone is a singleton in its sample. V usage is TRBV10-2 and J usage is TRBJ1-2, with no clear D. V was shortened by 8 bases and J by 5 bases, with 15 bases between the two germline ends. Germline CDR1 and CDR2: WSHSY and SAAADI. This CDR3 is built from 13 residues. CDR3 sequence (DNA): TGCGCCAGCGCGTCGTCGGGCGGATATGGCTACACCTTC. Amino acids: CASASSGGYGYTF.

This chain links TRBV19 with TRBJ2-1; D tentatively fits TRBD1 or TRBD2 (5 bases each). This CDR3 is built from 15 residues. Between the trimmed V and J ends, which lost 5 bases and 4 bases, there was a span of 15 bases. Germline loops: CDR1 LNHDA, CDR2 SQIVND (reference sequence). As DNA, the CDR3 is TGTGCCAGTAGTGACCGGGACGCACGTTACAATGAGCAGTTCTTC. Translation gives CASSDRDARYNEQFF.

The chain couples TRBV7-9 to TRBJ1-2; 8 positions match TRBD1. Germline CDR1 SEHNR, CDR2 FQNEAQ (reference sequence). This CDR3 spans 17 amino acids. After removal of 4 bases from V and 3 bases from J, the junction contained 13 bases not matched to a gene. Written as DNA, the CDR3 is TGTGCCAGCAGCTCCTTTACCCCAGGGGGCCAGGACTATGGCTACACCTTC. It codes for CASSSFTPGGQDYGYTF.

The chain joins TRBV29-1 to TRBJ1-1; D unclear. The CDR3 totals 13 residues. Germline CDR1 and CDR2: SQVTM and ANQGSEA. V lost 6 bases, J lost 0 bases, and 11 bases lay in between. The CDR3 region has the DNA TGCAGCGTCCCCCCTACAGTGAACACTGAAGCTTTCTTT. Translated: CSVPPTVNTEAFF.

The V call is TRBV24-1, the J call TRBJ1-2, with 9 bases lining up with TRBD1. This CDR3 contains 15 residues. Germline values: CDR1 KGHDR, CDR2 SFDVKD. The V and J ends lost 4 bases and 8 bases, in that order; junction bases with no gene match: 10. As DNA, the CDR3 is TGTGCCACCAGTGAACCTCCGGGACAGGGAGGGGGCTACACCTTC. Encoded protein: CATSEPPGQGGGYTF.

This clone came up a few times. This chain links TRBV19 with TRBJ2-7; TRBD1 might be the D (5 bases). The V gene's germline CDR1 is LNHDA and CDR2 SQIVND (reference sequence). Trimming left V 3 bases short and J 1 base short, with 13 bases between. This CDR3 comprises 15 residues. In DNA, the CDR3 is TGTGCCAGTAGTATTTCGTTGGGGCAATCCTACGAGCAGTACTTC. It codes for CASSISLGQSYEQYF.

This clone was detected only once. The gene calls are TRBV6-5 and TRBJ1-3; D remains unclear. Trimming stripped 7 bases from V and 3 bases from J, with 4 bases between. The germline V gene has CDR1 MNHEY and CDR2 SVGAGI. This CDR3 contains 11 residues. This chain's CDR3 is CASTVGNTIYF. Written as DNA, the CDR3 is TGTGCCAGCACGGTTGGAAACACCATATATTTT.